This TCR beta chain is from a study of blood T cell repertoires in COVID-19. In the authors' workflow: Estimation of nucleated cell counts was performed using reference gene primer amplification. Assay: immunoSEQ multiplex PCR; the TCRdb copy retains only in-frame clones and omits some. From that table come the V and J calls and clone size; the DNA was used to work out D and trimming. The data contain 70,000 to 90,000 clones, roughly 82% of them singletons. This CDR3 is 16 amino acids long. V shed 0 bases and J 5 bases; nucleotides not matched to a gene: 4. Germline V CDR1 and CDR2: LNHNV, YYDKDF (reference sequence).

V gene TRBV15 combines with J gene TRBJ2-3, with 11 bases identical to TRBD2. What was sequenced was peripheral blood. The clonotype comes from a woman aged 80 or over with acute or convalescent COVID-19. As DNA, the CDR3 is TGTGCCACCAGCAGAGATGGTACTAGCGGGAGAGATACGCAGTATTTT. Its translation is CATSRDGTSGRDTQYF. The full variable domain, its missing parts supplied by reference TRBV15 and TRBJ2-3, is DAMVIQNPRYQVTQFGKPVTLSCSQTLNHNVMYWYQQKSSQAPKLLFHYYDKDFNNEADTPDNFQSRRPNTSFCFLDIRSPGLGDTAMYLCATSRDGTSGRDTQYFGPGTRLTVL.